This T cell receptor (beta chain) is drawn from a study of cytomegalovirus exposure and HLA in healthy donors. The CDR3 is 15 residues long. Germline V gene sequence: CDR1 SGDLS, CDR2 YYNGEE. The ends were cut back, 4 bases at V and 3 bases at J, with 16 bases in the middle. Whole-study results and caveats: About 90% or about 30% of the time was how often most TCR beta V segments were productive, according to an earlier analysis.

This PCR relied on a set of 60 Vbeta primers and 13 Jbeta primers. Clones were sequenced by immunoSEQ multiplex PCR, and TCRdb holds only the in-frame ones, with some missing. Of tens of thousands of clones in the sample, roughly four fifths are singletons; the top ten hold 0.57%. For this clone: Its specificity is unknown.

The sequence came from a man aged 25-40 years in good health and CMV-seronegative. The genes are TRBV9 and TRBJ1-2; possible D gene TRBD1, 5 bases. Sample: PBMCs. CDR3 nucleotide sequence: TGTGCCAGCAGCTTGTCGCCAGGGATGTACTATGGCTACACCTTC. It specifies CASSLSPGMYYGYTF.